This T cell receptor beta chain was profiled in a study of T cells in severe cutaneous drug reactions. Study at large: Patients in acute or recovery stage gave blister fluids/cells and PBMC.

CDR1 is SQVTM, CDR2 ANQGSEA, per germline. The CDR3 is made up of 16 amino acids. On this clonotype: Antigen unknown.

Study results and limitations: A public TCRbeta CDR3 appeared in all seven CBZ-SJS/TEN blister samples, averaging roughly 14%.

Bulk and single-cell libraries used iRepertoire multiplex PCR with TCR subtype-specific primers. TCRdb reprocessed the multiplex PCR reads and stores each CDR3 protein as one record, lacking DNA. The sample yields about 9,600 distinct CDR3 sequences, of which the top ten take up 21%. Carbamazepine had induced Stevens-Johnson syndrome or toxic epidermal necrolysis in the sequenced donors. The chain recombines TRBV29-1 with TRBJ2-1. The sample consisted of cells from a skin blister. The clonotype comes from a human donor with Stevens-Johnson syndrome, a severe cutaneous drug reaction. CDR3 sequence: CSVEDQYFRSYNEQFF.